This T cell receptor (beta chain) is from a study of identical twins. A universal primer site was added by template switching, and unique molecular identifiers were carried by the cDNA. TCRdb called the 5' RACE reads again in MiXCR, with one record for every CDR3 protein. The profile shows 1.5 million to 2 million distinct CDR3 sequences, about 31% of them singletons. The sample holds a few counts of this clonotype. Its antigen is still unknown. V dropped 5 bases and J dropped 4 bases, with 20 bases sitting between them. This CDR3 has 16 residues. Germline CDR1 and CDR2: LNHNV and YYDKDF (reference sequence). Study-level findings and limits: Fewer insertions characterized abundant cord blood beta clonotypes, whereas memory repertoires showed none.

This chain uses TRBV15 with TRBJ2-5; a weak D match, TRBD1 (5 bases). Sequenced: cord blood. This receptor was obtained from a newborn girl in good health. Here the CDR3 DNA reads TGTGCCACCAGCCGCTCCCGGACATTTGGACGAGAGACCCAGTACTTC. Its translation is CATSRSRTFGRETQYF.